This T cell receptor beta chain was captured in a study of T cells after posttransplantation cyclophosphamide. Libraries were prepared by immunoSEQ multiplex PCR; TCRdb keeps only in-frame clonotypes and omits some of them. The table lists some 66,000 clones, just under 95% of them singletons, with under 3% in the top ten. CDR3 size: 16 residues. Losses at the gene ends were 2 bases for V and 5 bases for J; bases not matched to a gene: 8. Germline V gene data show CDR1 as SGHDN and CDR2 as FVKESK. V gene TRBV14 combines with J gene TRBJ2-3; 9 bases align to TRBD2. The sequenced material came from PBMCs. This receptor was obtained from a woman aged 30 to 39 in good health and a related stem cell transplant donor. Here the CDR3 reads CASSQWLAGMQDTQYF. CDR3 nucleotides: TGTGCCAGCAGCCAATGGCTAGCGGGGATGCAAGATACGCAGTATTTT.